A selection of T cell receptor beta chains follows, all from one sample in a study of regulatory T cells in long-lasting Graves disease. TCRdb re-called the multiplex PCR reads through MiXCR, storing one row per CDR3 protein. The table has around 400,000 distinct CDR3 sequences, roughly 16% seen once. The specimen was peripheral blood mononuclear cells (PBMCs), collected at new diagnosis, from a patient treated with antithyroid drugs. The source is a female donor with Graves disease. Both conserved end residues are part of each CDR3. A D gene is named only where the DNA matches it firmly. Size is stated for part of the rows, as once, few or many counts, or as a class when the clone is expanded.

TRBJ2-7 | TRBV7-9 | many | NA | TGTGCCAGCAGCCCGACCGTTACCTACGAGCAGTACTTC | CASSPTVTYEQYF
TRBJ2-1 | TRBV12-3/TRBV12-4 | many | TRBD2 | TGTGCCAGCAGTTCCGGACTAGCGGGAGAAAATGAGCAGTTCTTC | CASSSGLAGENEQFF
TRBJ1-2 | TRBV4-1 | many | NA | TGCGCCAGCAGCCAAGCCGGTAACCTAGCGACCTATGGCTACACCTTC | CASSQAGNLATYGYTF
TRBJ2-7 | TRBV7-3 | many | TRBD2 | TGTGCCAGCAGCGCATCTAGCGGGGGGATCTCCTACGAGCAGTACTTC | CASSASSGGISYEQYF
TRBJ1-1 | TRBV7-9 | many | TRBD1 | TGTGCCAGCGACGGACAGGTGGAGGGGAACACTGAAGCTTTCTTT | CASDGQVEGNTEAFF
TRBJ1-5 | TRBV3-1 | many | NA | TGTGCCAGCAGTCAGCAGGGTAATCAGCCCCAGCATTTT | CASSQQGNQPQHF
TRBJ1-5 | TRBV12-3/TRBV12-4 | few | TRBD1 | TGTACCACCACAACTCAGGGGGCGGGTCAGCCCCAGCATTTT | CTTTTQGAGQPQHF
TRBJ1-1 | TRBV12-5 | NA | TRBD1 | TGTGCTAGTGGTTTGGTTTACCTTGGAGCCAGGGGGTCGAACACTGAAGCTTTCTTT | CASGLVYLGARGSNTEAFF
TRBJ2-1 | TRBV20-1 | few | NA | TGCAGTGCCTCCCAATACAATGAGCAGTTCTTC | CSASQYNEQFF
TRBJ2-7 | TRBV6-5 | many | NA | TGTGCCAGCAATTACGGACCAGGAGCCTTCTACGAGCAGTACTTC | CASNYGPGAFYEQYF
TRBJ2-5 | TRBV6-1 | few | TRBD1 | TGTGCCAGCAGACCACAGGGGGCGGAGACCCAGTACTTC | CASRPQGAETQYF
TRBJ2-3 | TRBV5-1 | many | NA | TGCGCCAGCAGCGGCAGGGCAACAGATACGCAGTATTTT | CASSGRATDTQYF
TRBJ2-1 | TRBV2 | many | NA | TGTGCCAGCAGTGAAGAGGACTTCTCCTACAATGAGCAGTTCTTC | CASSEEDFSYNEQFF
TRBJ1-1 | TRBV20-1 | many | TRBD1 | TGCAGTGCTAGAGGCCCCCAGACAGGGACCACTGAAGCTTTCTTT | CSARGPQTGTTEAFF
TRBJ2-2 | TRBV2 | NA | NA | TGTGCCAGCGGACTTAACACCGGGGAGCTGTTTTTT | CASGLNTGELFF
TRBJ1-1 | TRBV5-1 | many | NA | TGCGCCAGCAGCCCCGACATCACTGAAGCTTTCTTT | CASSPDITEAFF
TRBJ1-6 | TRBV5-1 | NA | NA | TGCGCCAGCAGACATGATAATTCACCCCTCCACTTT | CASRHDNSPLHF
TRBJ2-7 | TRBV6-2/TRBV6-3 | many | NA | TGTGCCAGCAGTTACTCTAATCGCCCCTACGAGCAGTACTTC | CASSYSNRPYEQYF
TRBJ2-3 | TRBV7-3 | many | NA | TGTGCCAGCAGCTTATCAGGGTTAGATACGCAGTATTTT | CASSLSGLDTQYF
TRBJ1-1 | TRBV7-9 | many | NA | TGTGCCAGCAGCCTCCTACTGCTGAACACTGAAGCTTTCTTT | CASSLLLLNTEAFF
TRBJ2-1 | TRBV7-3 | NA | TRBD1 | TGTGCCAGCAGCTCCACAGGACAGGGGGGGGATGAGCAGTTCTTC | CASSSTGQGGDEQFF
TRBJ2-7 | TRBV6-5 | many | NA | TGTGCCAGCAGTTACTCGGTGGACAGATCGTACGAGCAGTACTTC | CASSYSVDRSYEQYF
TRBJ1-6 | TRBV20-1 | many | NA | TGCAGTGCTAGAGGCAGATTGAATTCACCCCTCCACTTT | CSARGRLNSPLHF
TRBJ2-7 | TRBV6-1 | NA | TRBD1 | TGTGCCAGCAGGCCGGGACAGGGGGCGCGGAACGAGCAGTACTTC | CASRPGQGARNEQYF
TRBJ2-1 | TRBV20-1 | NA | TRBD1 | TGCAGTGCTACTGACTACGCCGGGACAGGGATGAATGAGCAGTTCTTC | CSATDYAGTGMNEQFF
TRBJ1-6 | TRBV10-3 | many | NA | TGTGCCATCAGTGAGTCGATAGGGGGAGCGAATTCACCCCTCCACTTT | CAISESIGGANSPLHF
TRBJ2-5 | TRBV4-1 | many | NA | TGCGCCAGCAGCCAGGATGAGACAGTCTCGATGACCCAGTACTTC | CASSQDETVSMTQYF
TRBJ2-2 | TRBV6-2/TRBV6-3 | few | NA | TGTGCCAGCAGCAAAACCGGAGGACACAATGCGAACACCGGGGAGCTGTTTTTT | CASSKTGGHNANTGELFF
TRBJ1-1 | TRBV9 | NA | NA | TGTGCCAGCAGCGGCTCGGTGGGAGGGACTGAAGCTTTCTTT | CASSGSVGGTEAFF
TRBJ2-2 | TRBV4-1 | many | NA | TGCGCCAGCAGCCGACAGGTGGGCACCGGGGAGCTGTTTTTT | CASSRQVGTGELFF
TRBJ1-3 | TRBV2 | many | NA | TGTGCCAGCAGTACCGGCTCTTCGGTTGGAAACACCATATATTTT | CASSTGSSVGNTIYF
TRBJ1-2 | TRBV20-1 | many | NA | TGCAGTGCTGCTCGCCTCGCTAACTATGGCTACACCTTC | CSAARLANYGYTF
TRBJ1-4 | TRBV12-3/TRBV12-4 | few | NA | TGTGCCAGCTTAGAGTCAGTGGGGACCTGGGCCCAGAATGAAAAACTGTTTTTT | CASLESVGTWAQNEKLFF
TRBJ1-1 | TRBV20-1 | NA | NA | TGCAGTGCTAGAGAAGTGGCCAGTCTGAACACTGAAGCTTTCTTT | CSAREVASLNTEAFF
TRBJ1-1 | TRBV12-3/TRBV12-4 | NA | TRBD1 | TGTGCCAGCATCACCGGGACAGGGATAAGAAGCACTGAAGCTTTCTTT | CASITGTGIRSTEAFF
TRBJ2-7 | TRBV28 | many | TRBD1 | TGTGCCTTATCCCCGCCGGGACAGGATATCTACGAGCAGTACTTC | CALSPPGQDIYEQYF
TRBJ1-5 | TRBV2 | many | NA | TGTGCCAGCAGGGGTGCCTTAGGGCCGCCCCAGCATTTT | CASRGALGPPQHF
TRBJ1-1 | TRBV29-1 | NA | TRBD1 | TGCAGCGCCCAGGGACAGTTGAACACTGAAGCTTTCTTT | CSAQGQLNTEAFF
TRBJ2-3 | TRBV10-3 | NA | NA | TGTGCCATCGACGATGGGGTGGATACGCAGTATTTT | CAIDDGVDTQYF
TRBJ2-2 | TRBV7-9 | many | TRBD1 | TGTGCCAGCAGCTCGGGACAGCACACCGGGGAGCTGTTTTTT | CASSSGQHTGELFF
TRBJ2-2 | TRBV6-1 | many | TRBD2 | TGTGCCAGCAGACTAGCGGGGGAACCGAACACCGGGGAGCTGTTTTTT | CASRLAGEPNTGELFF
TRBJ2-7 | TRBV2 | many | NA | TGTGCCAGCGGACGGGCAAACCGAGGCCTTCGTTACGAGCAGTACTTC | CASGRANRGLRYEQYF